The entry that follows covers one T cell receptor beta chain sequence. Its antigen is as yet unknown. Clones were read by immunoSEQ multiplex PCR, and TCRdb kept only the in-frame ones, dropping some. The sample includes 58,000 or so clones, 86% of them seen just once. The data stem from a study of a mutant IDH1 vaccine in newly diagnosed glioma. For the study at large: It was radiotherapy, temozolomide, or both that patients received previously, with most receiving both.

As for time point: week 35, safety follow-up. Vaccination used 300 ug of mutant IDH1 20-mer peptide per dose, with topical imiquimod. The donors' diagnosis was new WHO grade 3 or 4 astrocytoma that was IDH1-mutant and ATRX-lost. The TCR was taken from a man aged 40-50 years with glioma. Here the sequenced sample was PBMCs, taken from a glioma patient whose treatment included an IDH1 peptide vaccine.

CDR3 nucleotides: TGTGCCATCAGTGGCCCCTTTGGCGGGAGTCGCGACGAGCAGTACTTC. Translating it yields CAISGPFGGSRDEQYF. The chain recombines TRBV10-3 with TRBJ2-7, with 7 bases aligning to TRBD2. CDR1 and CDR2 (germline): ENHRY, SYGVKD. J gave up 5 bases and V 4 bases, and 14 bases lay outside the gene matches. The CDR3 has 16 residues.